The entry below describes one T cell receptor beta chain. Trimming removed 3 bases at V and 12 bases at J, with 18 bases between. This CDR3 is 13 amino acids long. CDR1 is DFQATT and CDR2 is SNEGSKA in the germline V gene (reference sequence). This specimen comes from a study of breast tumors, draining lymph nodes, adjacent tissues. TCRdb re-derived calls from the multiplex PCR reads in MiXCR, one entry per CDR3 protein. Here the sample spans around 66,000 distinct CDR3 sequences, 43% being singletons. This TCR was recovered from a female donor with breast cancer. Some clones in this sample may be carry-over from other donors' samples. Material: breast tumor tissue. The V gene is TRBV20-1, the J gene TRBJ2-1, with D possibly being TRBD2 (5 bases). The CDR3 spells CSARVRGNRAQFF. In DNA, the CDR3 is TGCAGTGCTAGGGTCCGGGGAAATCGTGCGCAGTTCTTC.